Listed here are 18 T cell receptor beta chains from one sample, sequenced in a study of CD8+ T cells in alopecia areata. Once RNA had been extracted, it was reverse transcribed into cDNA to act as the sequencing template. Sequenced by immunoSEQ multiplex PCR; TCRdb stores in-frame clones only, minus some. The data contain 100,000 to 150,000 clones, 45% to 50% of them singletons. Sequenced material: NKG2D-low CD8+ T cells sorted from blood. These receptors originate from a human donor with alopecia areata.

This chain joins TRBV5-1 and TRBJ2-7, with D possibly matching TRBD1 (6 bases). V was shortened by 3 bases and J by 3 bases, with 7 bases between the two germline ends. The CDR3 length is 12 residues. Per the germline V gene, CDR1 is SGHRS and CDR2 is YFSETQ. The CDR3 DNA sequence: TGCGCCAGCAGCTGGGACAACTACGAGCAGTACTTC. Its translation is CASSWDNYEQYF.

A remark on this clone: The same CDR3 also results from other DNA sequences found in this sample. CDR3 sequence reads: CSVVSDTQYF. In DNA form, the CDR3 reads TGCAGCGTGGTATCAGATACGCAGTATTTT. The J gene is TRBJ2-3, the V gene TRBV29-1; no firm D call. Germline lookup yields CDR1 SQVTM and CDR2 ANQGSEA. This CDR3 has 10 residues. Deletions cut 6 bases from V and 4 bases from J, with 5 bases between.

The rearrangement links TRBV2 to TRBJ2-5, with a tentative D call TRBD2 (5 bases). V was cut by 7 bases and J by 5 bases, with 8 bases left in between. CDR1 and CDR2 from the germline V gene are SNHLY and FYNNEI. The CDR3 is 11 amino acids. CDR3: CASKTGETQYF. The CDR3 coding sequence is TGTGCCAGCAAAACGGGGGAGACCCAGTACTTC.

This chain joins TRBV30 and TRBJ1-2; TRBD1 matches 7 bases. The CDR3 covers 15 residues. The germline gives CDR1 GTSNPN, CDR2 SVGIG (reference sequence). J was trimmed by 2 bases and V by 7 bases; bases with no gene match: 13. CDR3 region: CASRGGGEDNYGYTF. Written as DNA, the CDR3 is TGTGCCTCGAGGGGAGGGGGCGAAGACAACTATGGCTACACCTTC.

The rearrangement links TRBV30 to TRBJ2-1; D tentatively fits TRBD1 or TRBD2 (5 bases each). V was trimmed by 2 bases and J by 5 bases, leaving 10 bases between them. The CDR3 sequence is 13 residues long. Germline CDR1 and CDR2: GTSNPN and SVGIG (reference sequence). CDR3 bases: TGTGCCTGGAGTATATGGGGGAACAATGAGCAGTTCTTC. Translation gives CAWSIWGNNEQFF. The full variable domain, rest sourced from reference TRBV30 and TRBJ2-1, is SQTIHQWPATLVQPVGSPLSLECTVEGTSNPNLYWYRQAAGRGLQLLFYSVGIGQISSEVPQNLSASRPQDRQFILSSKKLLLSDSGFYLCAWSIWGNNEQFFGPGTRLTVL.

The J gene is TRBJ1-1, the V gene TRBV2; D ambiguous. Germline-derived CDR1 and CDR2 are SNHLY and FYNNEI. V was shortened by 4 bases and J by 1 base, with 10 bases between the two germline ends. The CDR3 covers 14 residues. CDR3 DNA sequence: TGTGCCAGCAGTGTTGTGGACGCGAACACTGAAGCTTTCTTT. It is translated as CASSVVDANTEAFF.

The CDR3 reads CSVVRGDSYGYTF. The CDR3 nucleotides read TGCAGCGTTGTCAGGGGGGATAGCTATGGCTACACCTTC. The chain is built from TRBV29-1 and TRBJ1-2, with 7 bases fitting TRBD1. Germline V gives CDR1 SQVTM, CDR2 ANQGSEA. Trimming took 4 bases from V and 4 from J; bases not matched to a gene: 6. This CDR3 has 13 amino acids.

J is TRBJ2-6 and V is TRBV9; D is unresolved. The CDR3 length is 17 residues. V was shortened by 4 bases and J by 0 bases, with 14 bases between the two germline ends. CDR1 and CDR2 from the germline V gene are SGDLS and YYNGEE. DNA of the CDR3: TGTGCCAGCAGCCAACAGCTGAAGGACTCTGGGGCCAACGTCCTGACTTTC. This gives the protein CASSQQLKDSGANVLTF.

The V gene is TRBV4-1, the J gene TRBJ2-7, with 10 nucleotides matching TRBD2. This CDR3 has 14 residues. Per the germline V gene, CDR1 is MGHRA and CDR2 is YSYEKL. V trimming: 10 bases; J trimming: 0 bases; junction bases outside the gene matches: 6. Written as DNA, the CDR3 is TGCGCCACCGCGTTAGCGGGAGGCTCCTACGAGCAGTACTTC. This gives the protein CATALAGGSYEQYF.

The chain employs TRBV29-1 and TRBJ2-7; TRBD1 agrees at 7 bases. Germline V gives CDR1 SQVTM, CDR2 ANQGSEA. This CDR3 region has 12 residues. V was pared by 6 bases and J by 4 bases, with 6 bases of the junction left unmatched. CDR3 nucleotides: TGCAGCGTCGGACAGGAGAGTTACGAGCAGTACTTC. Translation gives CSVGQESYEQYF.

This clone was observed a handful of times. The rearrangement uses TRBV29-1 and TRBJ2-7; D is unresolved. This CDR3 has 12 residues. Germline CDR1 SQVTM, CDR2 ANQGSEA. The ends were cut back, 3 bases at V and 0 bases at J, with 6 bases in the middle. CDR3 sequence (DNA): TGCAGCGTTGAGGCAGCCTCCTACGAGCAGTACTTC. Its translation: CSVEAASYEQYF.

The V gene is TRBV2, the J gene TRBJ2-7, with D perhaps matching TRBD1 (5 bases). Germline V gene lookup returns CDR1 SNHLY and CDR2 FYNNEI. The CDR3 is made up of 13 amino acids. Between the trimmed V and J ends, which lost 3 bases and 0 bases, there was a span of 6 bases. In nucleotides, the CDR3 is TGTGCCAGCAGTGATAGGGGCTCCTACGAGCAGTACTTC. Translation: CASSDRGSYEQYF.

This clone was recorded a few times. The chain recombines TRBV19 with TRBJ1-5, with TRBD1 as a possible D gene (5 bases). Germline loops: CDR1 LNHDA, CDR2 SQIVND (reference sequence). This CDR3 region has 13 residues. The germline V and J ends were trimmed by 4 bases and 6 bases, with 10 bases remaining between them. As DNA, the CDR3 is TGTGCCAGTAGTACAGGGAGGATTCAGCCCCAGCATTTT. This codes for CASSTGRIQPQHF.

This clone was recorded a few times. This chain connects TRBV11-2 to TRBJ1-1, with D possibly being TRBD1 (6 bases). Germline CDR1 and CDR2: SGHAT and FQNNGV. This CDR3 contains 14 residues. The V end lost 1 base, the J end lost 1 base, and 7 bases lay between the germline ends. The CDR3 loop is CASSLAGQNTEAFF. The CDR3, as DNA: TGTGCCAGCAGCTTAGCGGGACAGAACACTGAAGCTTTCTTT.

This chain connects TRBV29-1 to TRBJ2-7; 7 bases match TRBD1. CDR3 length: 12 residues. V lost 6 bases and J lost 5; bases outside the gene matches: 7. The germline CDR1 and CDR2 sequences are SQVTM and ANQGSEA. CDR3 protein: CSVLPTGNEQYF. The CDR3, as DNA: TGCAGCGTCCTCCCGACAGGGAACGAGCAGTACTTC.

This clone was seen only a few times. The chain has TRBV29-1 and TRBJ2-1; D remains ambiguous. Looked up from germline, CDR1 is SQVTM and CDR2 is ANQGSEA. The V and J ends lost 6 bases and 8 bases respectively, with 17 bases between them. This CDR3 is built from 13 residues. This chain's CDR3 is CSVLGGRAHEQFF. CDR3 nucleotides: TGCAGCGTCCTCGGCGGCCGGGCGCATGAGCAGTTCTTC.

The V call is TRBV5-1, the J call TRBJ2-5; 7 bases are a match to TRBD1. Germline V gives CDR1 SGHRS, CDR2 YFSETQ. The CDR3 is made up of 15 amino acids. J lost 5 bases, V lost 0 bases, and 7 bases had no gene match. CDR3 DNA: TGCGCCAGCAGCTTGGACGAGACAGGGCTGGAGACCCAGTACTTC. Protein product: CASSLDETGLETQYF.

The chain is built from TRBV5-6 and TRBJ1-2; D possibly corresponds to TRBD1 (6 bases). This CDR3 region has 12 residues. The V and J ends lost 4 bases and 8 bases respectively, with 12 bases between them. Germline loops: CDR1 SGHDT, CDR2 YYEEEE. The CDR3 bases are TGTGCCAGCAGCGAACAGGGACCCGGCTACACCTTC. This translates into CASSEQGPGYTF.